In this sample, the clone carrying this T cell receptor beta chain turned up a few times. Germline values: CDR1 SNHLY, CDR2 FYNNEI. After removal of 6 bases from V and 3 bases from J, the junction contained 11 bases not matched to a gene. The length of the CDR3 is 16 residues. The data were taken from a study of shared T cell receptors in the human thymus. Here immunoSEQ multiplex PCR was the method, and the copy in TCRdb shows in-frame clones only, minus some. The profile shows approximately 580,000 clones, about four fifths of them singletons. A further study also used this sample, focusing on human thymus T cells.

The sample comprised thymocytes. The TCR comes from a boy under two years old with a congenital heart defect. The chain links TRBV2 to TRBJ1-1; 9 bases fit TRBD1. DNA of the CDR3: TGTGCCAGCAGCAATAGGGACAGGGTGGGGGACACTGAAGCTTTCTTT. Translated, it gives CASSNRDRVGDTEAFF.